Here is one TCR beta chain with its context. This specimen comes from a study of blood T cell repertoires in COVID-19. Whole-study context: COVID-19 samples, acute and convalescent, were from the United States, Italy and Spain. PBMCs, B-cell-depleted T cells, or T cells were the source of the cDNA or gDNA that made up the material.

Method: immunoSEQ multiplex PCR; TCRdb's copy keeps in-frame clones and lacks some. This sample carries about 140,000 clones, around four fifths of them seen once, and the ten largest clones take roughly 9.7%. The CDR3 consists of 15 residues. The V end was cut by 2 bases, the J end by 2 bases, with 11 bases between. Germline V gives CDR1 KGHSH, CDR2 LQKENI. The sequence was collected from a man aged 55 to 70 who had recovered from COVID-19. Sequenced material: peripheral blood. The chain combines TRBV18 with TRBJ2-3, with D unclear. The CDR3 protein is CASSPVRSNTDTQYF. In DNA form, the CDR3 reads TGTGCCAGCTCACCAGTGAGGTCGAACACAGATACGCAGTATTTT. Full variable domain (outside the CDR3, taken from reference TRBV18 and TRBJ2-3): NAGVMQNPRHLVRRRGQEARLRCSPMKGHSHVYWYRQLPEEGLKFMVYLQKENIIDESGMPKERFSAEFPKEGPSILRIQQVVRGDSAAYFCASSPVRSNTDTQYFGPGTRLTVL.